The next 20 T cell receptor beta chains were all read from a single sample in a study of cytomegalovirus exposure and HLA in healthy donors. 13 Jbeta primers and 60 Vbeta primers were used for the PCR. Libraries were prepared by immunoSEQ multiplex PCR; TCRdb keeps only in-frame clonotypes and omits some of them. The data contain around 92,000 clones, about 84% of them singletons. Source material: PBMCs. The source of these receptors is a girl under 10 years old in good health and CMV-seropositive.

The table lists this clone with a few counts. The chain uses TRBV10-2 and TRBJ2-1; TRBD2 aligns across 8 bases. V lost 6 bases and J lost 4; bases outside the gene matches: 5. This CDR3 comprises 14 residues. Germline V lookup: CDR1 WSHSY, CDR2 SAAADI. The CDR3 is CASSLSGDYNEQFF. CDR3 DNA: TGCGCCAGCAGCCTTAGCGGGGATTACAATGAGCAGTTCTTC.

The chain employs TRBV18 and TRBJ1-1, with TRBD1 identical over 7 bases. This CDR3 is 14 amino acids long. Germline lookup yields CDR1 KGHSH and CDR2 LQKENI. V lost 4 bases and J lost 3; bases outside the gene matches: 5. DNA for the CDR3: TGTGCCAGCTCACTACAGGGGAGGTACACTGAAGCTTTCTTT. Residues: CASSLQGRYTEAFF.

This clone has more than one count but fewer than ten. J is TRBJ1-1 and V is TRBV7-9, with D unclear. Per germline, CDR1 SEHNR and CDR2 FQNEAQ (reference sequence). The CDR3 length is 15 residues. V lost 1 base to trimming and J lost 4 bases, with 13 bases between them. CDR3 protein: CASSLDPVGFTEAFF. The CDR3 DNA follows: TGTGCCAGCAGCTTAGATCCTGTCGGGTTCACTGAAGCTTTCTTT.

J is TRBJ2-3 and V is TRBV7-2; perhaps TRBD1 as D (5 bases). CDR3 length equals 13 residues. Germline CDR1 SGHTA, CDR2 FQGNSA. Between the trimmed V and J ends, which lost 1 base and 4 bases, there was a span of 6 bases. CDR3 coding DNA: TGTGCCAGCAGCTTAGTAGGGGCAGATACGCAGTATTTT. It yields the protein CASSLVGADTQYF.

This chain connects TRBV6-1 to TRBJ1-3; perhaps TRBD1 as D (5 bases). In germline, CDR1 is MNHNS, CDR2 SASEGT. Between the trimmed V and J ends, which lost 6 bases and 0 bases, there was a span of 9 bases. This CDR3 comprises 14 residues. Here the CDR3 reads CASSQTDSGNTIYF. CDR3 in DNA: TGTGCCAGCAGCCAGACAGACTCTGGAAACACCATATATTTT.

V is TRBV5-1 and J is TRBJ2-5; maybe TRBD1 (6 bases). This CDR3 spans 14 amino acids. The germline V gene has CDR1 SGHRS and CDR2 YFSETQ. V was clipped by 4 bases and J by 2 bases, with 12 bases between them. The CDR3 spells CASSGTGIQETQYF. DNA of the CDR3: TGCGCCAGCAGCGGTACAGGGATTCAAGAGACCCAGTACTTC.

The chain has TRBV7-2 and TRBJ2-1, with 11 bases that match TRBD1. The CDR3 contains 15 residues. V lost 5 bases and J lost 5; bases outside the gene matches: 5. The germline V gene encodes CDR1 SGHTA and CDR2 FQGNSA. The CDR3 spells CASSPRTGGNNEQFF. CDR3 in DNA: TGTGCCAGCAGCCCACGGACAGGGGGCAACAATGAGCAGTTCTTC.

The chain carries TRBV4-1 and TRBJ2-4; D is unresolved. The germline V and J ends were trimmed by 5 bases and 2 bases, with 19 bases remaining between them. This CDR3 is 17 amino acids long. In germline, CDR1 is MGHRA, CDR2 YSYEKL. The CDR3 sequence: CASSRDESDISKNIQYF. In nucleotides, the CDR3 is TGCGCCAGCAGCAGAGATGAGTCTGATATTTCCAAAAACATTCAGTACTTC.

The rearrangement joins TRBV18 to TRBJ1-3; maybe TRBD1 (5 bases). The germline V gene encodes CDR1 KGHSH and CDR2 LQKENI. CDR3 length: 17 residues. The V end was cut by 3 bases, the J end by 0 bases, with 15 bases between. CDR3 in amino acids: CASSPRQQDFSGNTIYF. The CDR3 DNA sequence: TGTGCCAGCTCACCGAGACAACAGGATTTCTCTGGAAACACCATATATTTT. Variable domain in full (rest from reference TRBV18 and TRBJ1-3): NAGVMQNPRHLVRRRGQEARLRCSPMKGHSHVYWYRQLPEEGLKFMVYLQKENIIDESGMPKERFSAEFPKEGPSILRIQQVVRGDSAAYFCASSPRQQDFSGNTIYFGEGSWLTVV.

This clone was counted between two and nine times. The CDR3 protein is CASVGLNQPQHF. The CDR3 DNA follows: TGTGCCAGCGTTGGGCTCAACCAGCCCCAGCATTTT. The chain joins TRBV6-1 to TRBJ1-5; the D is unclear. Deletions cut 8 bases from V and 7 bases from J, with 12 bases between. This CDR3 spans 12 amino acids. Germline V lookup: CDR1 MNHNS, CDR2 SASEGT.

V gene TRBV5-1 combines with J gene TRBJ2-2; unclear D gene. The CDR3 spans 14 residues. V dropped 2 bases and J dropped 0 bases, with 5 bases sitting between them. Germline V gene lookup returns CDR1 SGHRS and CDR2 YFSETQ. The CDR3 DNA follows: TGCGCCAGCAGCTTCGTCGCGAACACCGGGGAGCTGTTTTTT. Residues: CASSFVANTGELFF.

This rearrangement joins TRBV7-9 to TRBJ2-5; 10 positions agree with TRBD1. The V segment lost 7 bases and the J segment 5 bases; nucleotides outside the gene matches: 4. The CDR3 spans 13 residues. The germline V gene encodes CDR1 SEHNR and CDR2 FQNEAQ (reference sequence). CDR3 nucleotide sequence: TGTGCCAGCACCGACAGGGGGCCGGAGACCCAGTACTTC. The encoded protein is CASTDRGPETQYF.

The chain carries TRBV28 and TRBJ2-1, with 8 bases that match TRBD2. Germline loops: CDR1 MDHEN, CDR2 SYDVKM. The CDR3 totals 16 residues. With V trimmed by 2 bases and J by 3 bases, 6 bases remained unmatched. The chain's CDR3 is CASSLVLTSGYNEQFF. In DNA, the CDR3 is TGTGCCAGCAGTTTAGTACTCACTAGCGGCTACAATGAGCAGTTCTTC. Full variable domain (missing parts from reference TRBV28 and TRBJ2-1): DVKVTQSSRYLVKRTGEKVFLECVQDMDHENMFWYRQDPGLGLRLIYFSYDVKMKEKGDIPEGYSVSREKKERFSLILESASTNQTSMYLCASSLVLTSGYNEQFFGPGTRLTVL.

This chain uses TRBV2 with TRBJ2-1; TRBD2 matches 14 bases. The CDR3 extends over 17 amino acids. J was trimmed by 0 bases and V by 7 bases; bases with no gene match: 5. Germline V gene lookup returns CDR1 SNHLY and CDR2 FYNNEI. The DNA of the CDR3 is TGTGCCAGCACCGATGGACTAGCGGGAGGCTCCTACAATGAGCAGTTCTTC. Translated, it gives CASTDGLAGGSYNEQFF.

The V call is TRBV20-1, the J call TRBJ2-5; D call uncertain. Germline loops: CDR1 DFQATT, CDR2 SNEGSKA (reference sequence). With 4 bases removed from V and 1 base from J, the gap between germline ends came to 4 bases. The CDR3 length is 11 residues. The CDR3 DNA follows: TGCAGTGCTACTTTCCAAGAGACCCAGTACTTC. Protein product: CSATFQETQYF.

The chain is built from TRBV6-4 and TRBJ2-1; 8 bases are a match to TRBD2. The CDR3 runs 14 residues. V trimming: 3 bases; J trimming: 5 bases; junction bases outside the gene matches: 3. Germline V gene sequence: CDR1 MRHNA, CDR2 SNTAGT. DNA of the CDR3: TGTGCCAGCAGTGAGCTAGCGGGTAACAATGAGCAGTTCTTC. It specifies CASSELAGNNEQFF.

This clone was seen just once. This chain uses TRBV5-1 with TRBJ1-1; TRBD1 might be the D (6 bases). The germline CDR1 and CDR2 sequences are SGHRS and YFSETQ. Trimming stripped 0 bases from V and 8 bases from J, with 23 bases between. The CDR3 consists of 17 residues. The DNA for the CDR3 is TGCGCCAGCAGCTTGGTGGGGGCAGGACAGATCCTCCTGGAAGCTTTCTTT. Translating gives CASSLVGAGQILLEAFF.

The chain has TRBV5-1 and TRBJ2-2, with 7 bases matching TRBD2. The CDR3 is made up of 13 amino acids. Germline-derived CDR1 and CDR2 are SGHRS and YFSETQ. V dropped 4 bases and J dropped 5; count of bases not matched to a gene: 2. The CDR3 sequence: CASSPGLTGELFF. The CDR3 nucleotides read TGCGCCAGCAGCCCGGGACTAACCGGGGAGCTGTTTTTT.

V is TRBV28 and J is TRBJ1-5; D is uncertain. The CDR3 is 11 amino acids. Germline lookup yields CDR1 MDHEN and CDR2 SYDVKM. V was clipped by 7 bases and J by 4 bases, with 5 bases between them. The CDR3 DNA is TGTGCCAGCAACGGGAATCAGCCCCAGCATTTT. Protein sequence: CASNGNQPQHF. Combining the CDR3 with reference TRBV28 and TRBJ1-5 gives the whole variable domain DVKVTQSSRYLVKRTGEKVFLECVQDMDHENMFWYRQDPGLGLRLIYFSYDVKMKEKGDIPEGYSVSREKKERFSLILESASTNQTSMYLCASNGNQPQHFGDGTRLSIL.

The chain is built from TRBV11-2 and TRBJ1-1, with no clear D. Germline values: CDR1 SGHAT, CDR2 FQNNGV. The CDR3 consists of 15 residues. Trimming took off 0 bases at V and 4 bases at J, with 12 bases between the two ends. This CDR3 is CASSLDDRGPTEAFF. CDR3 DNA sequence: TGTGCCAGCAGCTTAGATGACCGAGGGCCCACTGAAGCTTTCTTT.